Below, 7 T cell receptor beta chains from the same sample are listed, as sequenced in a study of OX40 agonist ivuxolimab in advanced cancers. TCRdb's copy holds only in-frame clones and misses some; the assay was immunoSEQ multiplex PCR. The data show some 90,000 clones, around 87% seen once. Material: CD4+ or CD8+ T cells sorted from blood, obtained in a trial of the OX40 agonist ivuxolimab. The receptors shown here come from an adult with an advanced solid tumor such as melanoma, head and neck, liver or kidney cancer.

The CDR3 bases are TGTGCCAGCAGCCCCGCAGGGGGTGGTAATGAAAAACTGTTTTTT. Translation gives CASSPAGGGNEKLFF. The chain employs TRBV2 and TRBJ1-4; 7 positions match TRBD1. Trimming cost V 6 bases and J 4 bases; bases outside gene matches: 8. Per the germline V gene, CDR1 is SNHLY and CDR2 is FYNNEI. This CDR3 spans 15 amino acids.

The chain uses TRBV6-5 and TRBJ2-7, with 10 bases matching TRBD2. This CDR3 region has 14 residues. V was pared by 2 bases and J by 7 bases, with 5 bases of the junction left unmatched. The germline V gene has CDR1 MNHEY and CDR2 SVGAGI. The CDR3 DNA reads as TGTGCCAGCAGTTACCTAGCGGGAGAAGGGGAGCAGTACGTC. This codes for CASSYLAGEGEQYV.

The chain joins TRBV28 to TRBJ2-2, with a weak D call TRBD1 (6 bases). There are 14 residues in the CDR3. With 3 bases removed from V and 5 bases from J, the gap between germline ends came to 10 bases. Germline CDR1 reads MDHEN; CDR2 reads SYDVKM. The CDR3 bases are TGTGCCAGCAGTTTCCCGAGGGGGACCGGGGAGCTGTTTTTT. This translates into CASSFPRGTGELFF.

J is TRBJ1-3 and V is TRBV28; D not resolved. There are 18 residues in the CDR3. Germline lookup yields CDR1 MDHEN and CDR2 SYDVKM. V was trimmed by 3 bases and J by 0 bases, leaving 18 bases between them. The CDR3 DNA reads as TGTGCCAGCAGTTTCGTCTCGCGTTTGGGGTTCTCTGGAAACACCATATATTTT. Its protein product is CASSFVSRLGFSGNTIYF.

CDR3 sequence reads: CASGGQGGSNQPQHF. CDR3 in DNA: TGTGCCAGCGGGGGACAGGGGGGAAGCAATCAGCCCCAGCATTTT. The V and J genes are TRBV2 and TRBJ1-5; 11 nucleotides line up with TRBD1. Unmatched junction bases numbered 4, after V lost 8 bases and J lost 1 base. The CDR3 loop spans 15 amino acids. The germline V gene encodes CDR1 SNHLY and CDR2 FYNNEI. Full variable domain (missing parts from reference TRBV2 and TRBJ1-5): EPEVTQTPSHQVTQMGQEVILRCVPISNHLYFYWYRQILGQKVEFLVSFYNNEISEKSEIFDDQFSVERPDGSNFTLKIRSTKLEDSAMYFCASGGQGGSNQPQHFGDGTRLSIL.

The chain couples TRBV13 to TRBJ2-2; 14 nucleotides line up with TRBD2. V was pared by 5 bases and J by 7 bases, with 9 bases of the junction left unmatched. Germline CDR1 and CDR2: PRHDT and FYEKMQ (reference sequence). This CDR3 has 17 amino acids. The CDR3 DNA is TGTGCCAGCAGCCCTCAAGGGACTAGCGGGAGAAGCGGGGAGCTGTTTTTT. Its translation is CASSPQGTSGRSGELFF.

The chain couples TRBV28 to TRBJ1-2, with D perhaps matching TRBD1 (5 bases). CDR1 and CDR2 (germline): MDHEN, SYDVKM. There are 17 residues in the CDR3. The V and J ends lost 3 bases and 0 bases respectively, with 17 bases between them. Written as DNA, the CDR3 is TGTGCCAGCAGTTTCCCGGTAACAGGTCCTACTAACTATGGCTACACCTTC. Translation: CASSFPVTGPTNYGYTF.